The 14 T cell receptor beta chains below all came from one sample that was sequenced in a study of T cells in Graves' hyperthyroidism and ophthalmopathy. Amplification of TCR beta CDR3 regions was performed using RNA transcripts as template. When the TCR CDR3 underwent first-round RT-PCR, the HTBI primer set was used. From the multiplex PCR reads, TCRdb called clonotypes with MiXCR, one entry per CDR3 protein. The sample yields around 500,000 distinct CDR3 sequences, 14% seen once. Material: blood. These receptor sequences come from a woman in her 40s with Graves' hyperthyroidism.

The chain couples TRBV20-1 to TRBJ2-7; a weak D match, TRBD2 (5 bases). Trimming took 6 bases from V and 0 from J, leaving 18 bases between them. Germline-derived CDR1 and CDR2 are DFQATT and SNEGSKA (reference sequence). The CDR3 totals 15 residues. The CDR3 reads CSAIDLTGSSYEQYF. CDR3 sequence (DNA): TGCAGTGCCATAGACTTAACGGGGAGCTCCTACGAGCAGTACTTC.

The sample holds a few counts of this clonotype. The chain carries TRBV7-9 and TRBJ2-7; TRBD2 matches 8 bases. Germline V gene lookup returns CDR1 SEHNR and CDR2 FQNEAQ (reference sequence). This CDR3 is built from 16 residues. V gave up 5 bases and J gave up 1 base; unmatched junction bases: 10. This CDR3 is CASSTQGLAGSYEQYF. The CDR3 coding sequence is TGTGCCAGCAGCACCCAAGGGCTAGCGGGTTCCTACGAGCAGTACTTC.

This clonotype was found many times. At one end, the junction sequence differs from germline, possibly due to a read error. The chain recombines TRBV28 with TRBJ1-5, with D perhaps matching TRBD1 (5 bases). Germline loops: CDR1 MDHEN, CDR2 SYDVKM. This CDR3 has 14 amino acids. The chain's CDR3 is CASRLDISNQPQHF. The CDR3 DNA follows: TGTGCCAGCAGGCTGGACATTAGCAATCAGCCCCAACATTTT.

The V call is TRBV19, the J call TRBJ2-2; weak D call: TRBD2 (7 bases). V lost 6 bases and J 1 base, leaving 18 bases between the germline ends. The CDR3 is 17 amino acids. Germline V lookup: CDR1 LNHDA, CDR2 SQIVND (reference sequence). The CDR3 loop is CASSPKTGTKNTGELFF. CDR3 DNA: TGTGCCAGTAGCCCTAAAACAGGGACTAAGAACACCGGGGAGCTGTTTTTT.

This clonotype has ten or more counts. DNA for the CDR3: TGTGCCAGCAGTTGGGTGTCTGGAGTTGAAGCTTTCTTT. It specifies CASSWVSGVEAFF. V gene TRBV27 combines with J gene TRBJ1-1; D call uncertain. The V end was cut by 4 bases, the J end by 7 bases, with 13 bases between. This CDR3 has 13 amino acids. Germline CDR1 MNHEY, CDR2 SMNVEV (reference sequence).

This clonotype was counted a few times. The DNA for the CDR3 is TGTGCCAGCAGTAAGAACGGACGCAACTCTGGGGCCAACGTCCTGACTTTC. It codes for CASSKNGRNSGANVLTF. V usage is TRBV28 and J usage is TRBJ2-6; no firm D call. The CDR3 consists of 17 residues. Germline lookup yields CDR1 MDHEN and CDR2 SYDVKM. V lost 5 bases, J lost 0 bases, and 14 bases lay in between.

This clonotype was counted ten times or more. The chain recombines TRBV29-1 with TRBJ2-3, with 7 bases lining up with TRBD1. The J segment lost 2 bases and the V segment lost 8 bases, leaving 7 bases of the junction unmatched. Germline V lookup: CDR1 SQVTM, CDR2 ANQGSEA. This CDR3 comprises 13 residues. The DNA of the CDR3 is TGCAGCCTAGGACAGGCTCTCACAGATACGCAGTATTTT. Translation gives CSLGQALTDTQYF.

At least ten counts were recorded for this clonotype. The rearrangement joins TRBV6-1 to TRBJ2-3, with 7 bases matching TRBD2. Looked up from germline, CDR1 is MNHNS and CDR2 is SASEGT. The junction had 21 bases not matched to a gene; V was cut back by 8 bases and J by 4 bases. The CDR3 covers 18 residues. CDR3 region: CASRLRGLAGEGPDTQYF. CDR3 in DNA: TGTGCCAGCCGCTTGCGGGGATTGGCGGGAGAGGGTCCAGATACGCAGTATTTT.

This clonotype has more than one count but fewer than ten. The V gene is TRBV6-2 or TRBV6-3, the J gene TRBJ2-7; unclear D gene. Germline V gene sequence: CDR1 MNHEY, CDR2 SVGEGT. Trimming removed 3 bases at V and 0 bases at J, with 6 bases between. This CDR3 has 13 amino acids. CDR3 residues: CASSYLTSYEQYF. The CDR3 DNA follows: TGTGCCAGCAGTTATCTTACCTCCTACGAGCAGTACTTC.

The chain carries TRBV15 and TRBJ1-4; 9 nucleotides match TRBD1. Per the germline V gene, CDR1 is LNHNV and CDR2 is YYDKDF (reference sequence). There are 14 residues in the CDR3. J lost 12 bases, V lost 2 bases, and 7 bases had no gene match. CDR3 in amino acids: CATSRSGQGRELFF. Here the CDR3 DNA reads TGTGCCACCAGCAGATCTGGACAGGGGCGTGAACTGTTTTTT. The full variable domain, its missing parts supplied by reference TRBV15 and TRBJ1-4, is DAMVIQNPRYQVTQFGKPVTLSCSQTLNHNVMYWYQQKSSQAPKLLFHYYDKDFNNEADTPDNFQSRRPNTSFCFLDIRSPGLGDTAMYLCATSRSGQGRELFFGSGTQLSVL.

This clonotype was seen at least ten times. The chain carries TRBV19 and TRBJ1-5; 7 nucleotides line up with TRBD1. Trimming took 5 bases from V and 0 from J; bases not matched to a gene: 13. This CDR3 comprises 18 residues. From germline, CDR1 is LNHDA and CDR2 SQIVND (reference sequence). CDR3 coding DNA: TGTGCCAGTAGTCTCTCCGGGACAGCGAGTTATAGCAATCAGCCCCAGCATTTT. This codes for CASSLSGTASYSNQPQHF.

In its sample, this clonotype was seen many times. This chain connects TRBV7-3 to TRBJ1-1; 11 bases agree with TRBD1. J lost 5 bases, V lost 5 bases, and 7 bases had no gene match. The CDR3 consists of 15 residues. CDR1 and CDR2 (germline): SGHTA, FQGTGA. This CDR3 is CASSITGQGGTEAFF. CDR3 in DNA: TGTGCCAGCAGCATCACGGGACAGGGGGGTACTGAAGCTTTCTTT.

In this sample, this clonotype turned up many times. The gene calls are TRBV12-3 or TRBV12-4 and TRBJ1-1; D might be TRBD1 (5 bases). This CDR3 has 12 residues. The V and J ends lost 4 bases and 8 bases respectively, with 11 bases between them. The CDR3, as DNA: TGTGCCAGCAGTTGGACTGGGGGGGAAGCTTTCTTT. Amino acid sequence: CASSWTGGEAFF.

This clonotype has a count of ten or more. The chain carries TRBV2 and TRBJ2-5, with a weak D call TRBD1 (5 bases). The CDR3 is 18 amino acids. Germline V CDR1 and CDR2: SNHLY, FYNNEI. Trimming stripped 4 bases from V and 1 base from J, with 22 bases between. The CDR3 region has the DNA TGTGCCAGCAGTGGGGGCTTGTCGGCTACGATACCCCAAGAGACCCAGTACTTC. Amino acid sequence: CASSGGLSATIPQETQYF. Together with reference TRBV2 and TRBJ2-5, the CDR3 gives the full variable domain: EPEVTQTPSHQVTQMGQEVILRCVPISNHLYFYWYRQILGQKVEFLVSFYNNEISEKSEIFDDQFSVERPDGSNFTLKIRSTKLEDSAMYFCASSGGLSATIPQETQYFGPGTRLLVL.